Listed below are T cell receptor beta chains from one sample, sequenced in a study of shared clonotypes between healthy human individuals. Sequencing was performed with immunoSEQ multiplex PCR; in TCRdb, only in-frame clones are kept and a portion is missing. This table has under 700,000 clones, about 95% appearing once. The sample was naive CD8+ T cells sorted from blood. These receptors originate from a woman aged 25 to 39 in good health. CDR3s include the opening cysteine and the closing phenylalanine or tryptophan. The D gene is left open where the match is weak. The listing skips clone size in some rows; elsewhere it reads once, few, many or a size class.

TRBV7-9	16	TRBJ2-3	NA	NA	TGTGCCAGCAGCCCAGATAACAGCCTAGAGGCAGATACGCAGTATTTT	CASSPDNSLEADTQYF
TRBV19	14	TRBJ2-2	NA	NA	TGTGCCAGTAGTATGGGACTTAACACCGGGGAGCTGTTTTTT	CASSMGLNTGELFF
TRBV15	17	TRBJ2-1	NA	NA	TGTGCCACCAGCAGAGATCTGGGGCCGAGCTCCTACAATGAGCAGTTCTTC	CATSRDLGPSSYNEQFF
TRBV7-9	15	TRBJ2-2	NA	TRBD2	TGTGCCAGCAGCTTAGAACTAGCGGTCACCGGGGAGCTGTTTTTT	CASSLELAVTGELFF
TRBV19	19	TRBJ1-5	NA	NA	TGTGCCAGTGGCTACAACCAGTTACAGGGAGGTGGAAGCAATCAGCCCCAGCATTTT	CASGYNQLQGGGSNQPQHF
TRBV13	16	TRBJ2-3	once	TRBD2	TGTGCCAGCAGCTTTAGCGGGAGGGCCGGGACAGATACGCAGTATTTT	CASSFSGRAGTDTQYF
TRBV28	13	TRBJ1-5	NA	NA	TGTGCCAGCAGGCACGAAAGCAATCAGCCCCAGCATTTT	CASRHESNQPQHF
TRBV11-2	14	TRBJ2-3	NA	NA	TGTGCCAGCAGCTTAGTACAGGCACAAGATACGCAGTATTTT	CASSLVQAQDTQYF
TRBV11-2	15	TRBJ1-4	NA	NA	TGTGCCAGCAGCCATCACCGCGGGGGGGGCGAAAAACTGTTTTTT	CASSHHRGGGEKLFF
TRBV11-1	15	TRBJ1-1	once	TRBD1	TGTGCCAGCAGCTTAGGGACAGGGGGTGTCACTGAAGCTTTCTTT	CASSLGTGGVTEAFF
TRBV29-1	12	TRBJ2-1	NA	NA	TGCAGCTCGTCAGGGTCCTACAATGAGCAGTTCTTC	CSSSGSYNEQFF
TRBV5-5	14	TRBJ1-2	NA	NA	TGTGCCAGCAGCTTCGGTGGGCCTTTAGGAGGCTACACCTTC	CASSFGGPLGGYTF
TRBV9	15	TRBJ1-1	once	TRBD1	TGTGCCAGCAGCGTGACAGGGGGAGGTGGCACTGAAGCTTTCTTT	CASSVTGGGGTEAFF
TRBV28	13	TRBJ2-7	NA	NA	TGTGCCAGCAGTTTGACGCTTTCCTACGAGCAGTACTTC	CASSLTLSYEQYF
TRBV27	14	TRBJ2-7	NA	NA	TGTGCCAGCAGTTTAGGGAGGGGGGCCCACGAGCAGTACTTC	CASSLGRGAHEQYF
TRBV4-1	13	TRBJ2-7	NA	NA	TGCGCCAGCAGCTTTCGAGGGGTGGACGAGCAGTACTTC	CASSFRGVDEQYF
TRBV27	13	TRBJ1-1	NA	NA	TGTGCCAGCAGTTTTGCCAGGAACACTGAAGCTTTCTTT	CASSFARNTEAFF
TRBV9	15	TRBJ1-2	NA	NA	TGTGCCAGCAGCGTAGATAGGGATTTTAACTATGGCTACACCTTC	CASSVDRDFNYGYTF
TRBV28	14	TRBJ1-4	NA	NA	TGTGCCAGCAGTCCACGGGTCGGCAATGAAAAACTGTTTTTT	CASSPRVGNEKLFF
TRBV9	15	TRBJ2-7	NA	TRBD2	TGTGCCAGCAGCGTAGATGGCGGGAGAGGCTCCGAGCAGTACTTC	CASSVDGGRGSEQYF
TRBV28	17	TRBJ2-5	NA	TRBD2	TGTGCCAGCAGTTTATGGCTAGCGGGAGGGCCGGGTGAGACCCAGTACTTC	CASSLWLAGGPGETQYF
TRBV2	16	TRBJ1-2	few	NA	TGTGCCAGCACCTCGACAGCTTCACCTTCTAACTATGGCTACACCTTC	CASTSTASPSNYGYTF
TRBV7-9	13	TRBJ1-2	NA	NA	TGTGCCAGCAGCTTTCCTCGGGTCTATGGCTACACCTTC	CASSFPRVYGYTF
TRBV6-1	12	TRBJ2-7	NA	NA	TGTGCCAGCATAGGAGGGGTACGGGAGCAGTACTTC	CASIGGVREQYF
TRBV19	13	TRBJ2-7	NA	TRBD2	TGTGCCAGTTCACCTTGGGGGGGAGACGAGCAGTACTTC	CASSPWGGDEQYF
TRBV27	13	TRBJ1-1	NA	NA	TGTGCCAGCAGTTTATTTATCGGGGGGCGAGCTTTCTTT	CASSLFIGGRAFF
TRBV5-4	19	TRBJ1-2	NA	TRBD1	TGTGCCAGCAGCCCACCTATCAATCTGGGGACAGAAGCTAACTATGGCTACACCTTC	CASSPPINLGTEANYGYTF
TRBV30	15	TRBJ1-5	NA	NA	TGTGCCTGGAGCCCTATTGGGTTAGGTAATCAGCCCCAGCATTTT	CAWSPIGLGNQPQHF
TRBV27	16	TRBJ1-5	NA	NA	TGTGCCAGCAGTTTCAAGGGGCCTGATAGCAATCAGCCCCAGCATTTT	CASSFKGPDSNQPQHF